This T cell receptor beta chain was recovered during a study of cytomegalovirus exposure and HLA in healthy donors. It was with 60 Vbeta and 13 Jbeta primers that the PCR ran. TCRdb's copy holds only in-frame clones and misses some; the assay was immunoSEQ multiplex PCR. The data contain about 190,000 clones, approximately 80% of them seen just once; the ten biggest clones take up around 2.5%. The CDR3 consists of 14 residues. The germline CDR1 and CDR2 sequences are SEHNR and FQNEAQ (reference sequence). Deletions cut 5 bases from V and 3 bases from J, with 11 bases between. The origin of this receptor is a woman aged 45-59 years in good health and CMV-seropositive. The sequencing input was PBMCs. This chain links TRBV7-9 with TRBJ1-5; D might be TRBD1 (6 bases). CDR3 DNA sequence: TGTGCCAGCAGCCTGTCAGGGGCCAATCAGCCCCAGCATTTT. This encodes CASSLSGANQPQHF.